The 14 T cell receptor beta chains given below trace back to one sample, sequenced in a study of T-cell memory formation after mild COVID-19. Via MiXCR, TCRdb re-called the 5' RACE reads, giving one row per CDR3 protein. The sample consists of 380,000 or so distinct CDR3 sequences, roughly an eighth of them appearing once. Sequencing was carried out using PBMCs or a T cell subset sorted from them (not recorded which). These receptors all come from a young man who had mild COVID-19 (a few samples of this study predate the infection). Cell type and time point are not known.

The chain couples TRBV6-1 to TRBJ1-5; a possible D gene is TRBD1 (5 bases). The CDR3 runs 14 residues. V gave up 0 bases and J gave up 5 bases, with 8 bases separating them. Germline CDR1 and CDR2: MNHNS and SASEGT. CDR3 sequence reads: CASSEAGVHQPQHF. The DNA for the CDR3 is TGTGCCAGCAGTGAAGCAGGGGTTCATCAGCCCCAGCATTTT.

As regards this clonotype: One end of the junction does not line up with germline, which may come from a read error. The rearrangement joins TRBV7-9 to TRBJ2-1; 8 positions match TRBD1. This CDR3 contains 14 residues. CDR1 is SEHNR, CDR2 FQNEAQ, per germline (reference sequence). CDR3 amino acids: CASSLPGGGNEKFF. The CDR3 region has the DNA TGTGCCAGCAGCTTACCAGGGGGCGGGAATGAGAAGTTCTTC.

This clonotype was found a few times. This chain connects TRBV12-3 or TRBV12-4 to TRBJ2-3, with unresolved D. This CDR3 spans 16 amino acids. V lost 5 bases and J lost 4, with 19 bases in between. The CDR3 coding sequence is TGTGCCAGCAGTACGATGGCAGGTTCCTCGGCAGATACGCAGTATTTT. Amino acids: CASSTMAGSSADTQYF.

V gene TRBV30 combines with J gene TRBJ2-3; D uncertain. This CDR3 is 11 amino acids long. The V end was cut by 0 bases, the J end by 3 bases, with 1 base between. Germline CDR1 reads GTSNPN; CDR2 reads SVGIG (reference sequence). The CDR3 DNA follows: TGTGCCTGGAGTGTGACAGATACGCAGTATTTT. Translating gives CAWSVTDTQYF.

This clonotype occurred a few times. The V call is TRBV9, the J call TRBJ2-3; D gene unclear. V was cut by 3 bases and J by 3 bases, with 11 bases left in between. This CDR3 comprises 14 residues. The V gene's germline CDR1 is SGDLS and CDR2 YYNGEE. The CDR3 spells CASSAPVGTDTQYF. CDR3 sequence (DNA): TGTGCCAGCAGCGCCCCGGTGGGAACAGATACGCAGTATTTT.

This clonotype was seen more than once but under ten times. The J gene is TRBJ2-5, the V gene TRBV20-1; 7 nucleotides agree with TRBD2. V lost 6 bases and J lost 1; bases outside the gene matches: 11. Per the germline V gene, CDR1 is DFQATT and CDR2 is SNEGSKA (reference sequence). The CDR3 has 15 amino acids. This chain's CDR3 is CSAAHLADPQETQYF. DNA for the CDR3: TGCAGTGCCGCACACCTAGCGGACCCCCAAGAGACCCAGTACTTC.

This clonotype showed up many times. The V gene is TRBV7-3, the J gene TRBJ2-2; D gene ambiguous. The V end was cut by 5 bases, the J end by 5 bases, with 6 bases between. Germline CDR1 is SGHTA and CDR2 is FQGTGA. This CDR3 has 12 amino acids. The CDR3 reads CASSTRTGELFF. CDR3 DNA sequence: TGTGCCAGCAGCACAAGGACCGGGGAGCTGTTTTTT.

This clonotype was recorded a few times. In DNA form, the CDR3 reads TGTGCCAGCATCGAGCCCGGGGGGCCCCACAATGAGCAGTTCTTC. Translation gives CASIEPGGPHNEQFF. The J gene is TRBJ2-1, the V gene TRBV6-6; TRBD2 might be the D (7 bases). CDR3 length: 15 amino acids. The germline CDR1 and CDR2 sequences are MNHNY and SVGAGI (reference sequence). With 7 bases removed from V and 5 bases from J, the gap between germline ends came to 18 bases.

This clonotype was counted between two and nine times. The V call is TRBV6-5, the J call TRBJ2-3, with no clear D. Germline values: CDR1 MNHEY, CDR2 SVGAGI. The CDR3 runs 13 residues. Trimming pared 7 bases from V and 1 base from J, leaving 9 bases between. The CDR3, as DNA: TGTGCCAGCATCGGGTGGGGCACAGATACGCAGTATTTT. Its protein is CASIGWGTDTQYF.

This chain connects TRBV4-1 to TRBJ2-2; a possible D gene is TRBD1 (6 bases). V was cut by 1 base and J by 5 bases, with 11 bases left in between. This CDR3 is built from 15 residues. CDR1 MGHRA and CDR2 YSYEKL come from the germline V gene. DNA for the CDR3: TGCGCCAGCAGCCAAGCCGGGACATTGACCGGGGAGCTGTTTTTT. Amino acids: CASSQAGTLTGELFF.

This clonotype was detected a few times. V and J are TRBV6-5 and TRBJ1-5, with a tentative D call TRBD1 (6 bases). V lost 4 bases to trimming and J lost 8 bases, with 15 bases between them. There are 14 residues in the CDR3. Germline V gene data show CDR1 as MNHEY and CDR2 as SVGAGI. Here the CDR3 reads CASSSLGGREPQHF. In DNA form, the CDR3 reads TGTGCCAGCAGTTCCTTGGGGGGCCGGGAGCCCCAGCATTTT.

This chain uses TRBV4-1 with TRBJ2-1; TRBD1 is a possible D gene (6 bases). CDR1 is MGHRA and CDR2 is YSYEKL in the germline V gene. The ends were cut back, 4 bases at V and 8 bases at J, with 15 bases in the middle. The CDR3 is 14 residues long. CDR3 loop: CASSLRQVPDEQFF. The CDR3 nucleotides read TGCGCCAGCAGCCTGAGACAGGTTCCCGATGAGCAGTTCTTC.

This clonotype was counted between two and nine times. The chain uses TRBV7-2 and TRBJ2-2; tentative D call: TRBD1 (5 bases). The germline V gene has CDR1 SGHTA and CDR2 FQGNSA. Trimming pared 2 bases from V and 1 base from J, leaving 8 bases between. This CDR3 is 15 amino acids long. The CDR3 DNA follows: TGTGCCAGCAGCTTAATAGGACAGAACACCGGGGAGCTGTTTTTT. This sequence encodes CASSLIGQNTGELFF.

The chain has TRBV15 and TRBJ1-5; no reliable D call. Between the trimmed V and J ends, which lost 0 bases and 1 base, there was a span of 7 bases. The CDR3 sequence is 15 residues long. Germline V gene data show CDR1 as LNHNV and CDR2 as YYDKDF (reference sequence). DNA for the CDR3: TGTGCCACCAGCAGAGATCGGATAAGCAATCAGCCCCAGCATTTT. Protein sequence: CATSRDRISNQPQHF. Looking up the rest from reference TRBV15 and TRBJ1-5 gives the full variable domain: DAMVIQNPRYQVTQFGKPVTLSCSQTLNHNVMYWYQQKSSQAPKLLFHYYDKDFNNEADTPDNFQSRRPNTSFCFLDIRSPGLGDTAMYLCATSRDRISNQPQHFGDGTRLSIL.